This T cell receptor (beta chain) derives from a study of graft-versus-host responses after intestinal transplantation. This clone was seen a handful of times. What it recognizes is unknown. Clones were sequenced by immunoSEQ multiplex PCR, and TCRdb holds only the in-frame ones, with some missing. The repertoire holds tens of thousands of clones, with around 90% as singletons. General observations from the study: Researchers found peak circulating GvH clone levels linked to early post-transplant HvG declines.

Germline assignment: CDR1 MGHRA and CDR2 YSYEKL. The CDR3 has 11 amino acids. V lost 1 base to trimming and J lost 4 bases, with 0 bases between them. The clonotype comes from a human donor who was the organ donor for an intestinal transplant. The chain employs TRBV4-1 and TRBJ2-3; D not certain. The input for sequencing was unstimulated CD4+ T cells sorted from spleen or lymph node cells, taken before transplant. Here the CDR3 reads CASSQADTQYF. The CDR3 bases are TGCGCCAGCAGCCAAGCAGATACGCAGTATTTT.